Presented here are 5 T cell receptor beta chains from one specimen sequenced in a study of OX40 agonist ivuxolimab in advanced cancers. The assay was immunoSEQ multiplex PCR, and TCRdb's table has in-frame clones only and misses some. The table shows 40,000 or so clones, with roughly 82% occurring only once. The specimen comprised CD4+ or CD8+ T cells sorted from blood, sampled in a trial of the OX40 agonist ivuxolimab. The receptors come from an adult with an advanced solid tumor such as melanoma, head and neck, liver or kidney cancer.

This rearrangement joins TRBV10-3 to TRBJ2-5; 10 bases map to TRBD1. J was trimmed by 5 bases and V by 11 bases; bases with no gene match: 11. CDR1 ENHRY and CDR2 SYGVKD come from the germline V gene. The CDR3 runs 14 residues. CDR3 sequence reads: CASRSSTGGETQYF. The CDR3 bases are TGTGCCTCGCGAAGTTCGACAGGGGGCGAGACCCAGTACTTC.

This rearrangement joins TRBV4-1 to TRBJ2-1, with D perhaps matching TRBD2 (5 bases). This CDR3 comprises 13 residues. Germline assignment: CDR1 MGHRA and CDR2 YSYEKL. Trimming shortened V by 0 bases and J by 15 bases, and 15 bases separated the two germline ends. The CDR3 DNA follows: TGCGCCAGCAGCCAAGAGTCTTCGGGGTTTCGGTTCTTC. It specifies CASSQESSGFRFF.

The chain joins TRBV7-2 to TRBJ2-1, with 8 bases fitting TRBD2. The germline V gene has CDR1 SGHTA and CDR2 FQGNSA. The junction had 8 bases not matched to a gene; V was cut back by 3 bases and J by 4 bases. The CDR3 is made up of 16 amino acids. CDR3 bases: TGTGCCAGCAGCTTGTCACTAGCGGCCAGGTACAATGAGCAGTTCTTC. This translates into CASSLSLAARYNEQFF.

This chain uses TRBV5-1 with TRBJ1-1; D is unclear. The CDR3 is 12 amino acids. Germline V gene lookup returns CDR1 SGHRS and CDR2 YFSETQ. The germline V and J ends were trimmed by 4 bases and 1 base, with 5 bases remaining between them. CDR3 sequence reads: CASSVRNTEAFF. CDR3 DNA: TGCGCCAGCAGCGTCCGGAACACTGAAGCTTTCTTT.

The chain has TRBV29-1 and TRBJ1-5; 8 bases are shared with TRBD1. Per the germline V gene, CDR1 is SQVTM and CDR2 is ANQGSEA. V was pared by 7 bases and J by 7 bases, with 9 bases of the junction left unmatched. The CDR3 extends over 13 amino acids. Written as DNA, the CDR3 is TGCAGCGGCTCACAGGGGGTGGAACAGCCCCAGCATTTT. As protein: CSGSQGVEQPQHF.